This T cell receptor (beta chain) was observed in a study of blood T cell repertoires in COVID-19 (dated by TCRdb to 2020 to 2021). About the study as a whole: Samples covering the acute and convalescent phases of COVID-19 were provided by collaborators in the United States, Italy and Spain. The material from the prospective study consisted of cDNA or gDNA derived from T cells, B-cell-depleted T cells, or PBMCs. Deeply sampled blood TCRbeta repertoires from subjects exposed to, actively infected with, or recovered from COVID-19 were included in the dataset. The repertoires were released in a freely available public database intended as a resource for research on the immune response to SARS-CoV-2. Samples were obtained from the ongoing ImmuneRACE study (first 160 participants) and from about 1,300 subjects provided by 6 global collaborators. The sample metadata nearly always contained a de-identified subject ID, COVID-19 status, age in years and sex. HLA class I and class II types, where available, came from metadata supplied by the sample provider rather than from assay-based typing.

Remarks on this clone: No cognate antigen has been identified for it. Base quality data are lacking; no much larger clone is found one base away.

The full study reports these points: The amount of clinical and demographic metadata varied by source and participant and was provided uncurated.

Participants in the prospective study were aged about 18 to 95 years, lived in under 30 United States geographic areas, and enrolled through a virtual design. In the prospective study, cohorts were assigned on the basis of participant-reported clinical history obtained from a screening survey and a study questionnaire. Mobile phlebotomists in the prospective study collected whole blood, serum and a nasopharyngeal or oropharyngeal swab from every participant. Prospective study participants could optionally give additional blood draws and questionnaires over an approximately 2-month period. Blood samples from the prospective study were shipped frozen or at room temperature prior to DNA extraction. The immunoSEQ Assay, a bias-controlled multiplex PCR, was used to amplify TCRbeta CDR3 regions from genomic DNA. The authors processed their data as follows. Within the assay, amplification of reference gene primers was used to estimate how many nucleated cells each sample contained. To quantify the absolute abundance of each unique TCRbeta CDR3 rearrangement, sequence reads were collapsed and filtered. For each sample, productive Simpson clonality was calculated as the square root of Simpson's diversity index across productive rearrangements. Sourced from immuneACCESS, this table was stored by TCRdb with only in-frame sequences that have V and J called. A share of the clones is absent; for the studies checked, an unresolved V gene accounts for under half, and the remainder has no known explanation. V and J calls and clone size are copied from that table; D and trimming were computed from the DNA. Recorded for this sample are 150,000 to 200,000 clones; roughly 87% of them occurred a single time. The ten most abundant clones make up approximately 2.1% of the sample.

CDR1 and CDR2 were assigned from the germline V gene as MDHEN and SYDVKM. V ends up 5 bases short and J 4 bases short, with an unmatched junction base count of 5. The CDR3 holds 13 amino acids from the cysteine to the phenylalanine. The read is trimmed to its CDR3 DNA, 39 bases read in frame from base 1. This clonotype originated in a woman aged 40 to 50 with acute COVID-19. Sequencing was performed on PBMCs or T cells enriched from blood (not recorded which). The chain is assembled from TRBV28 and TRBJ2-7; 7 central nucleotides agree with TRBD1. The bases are TGTGCCAGCAGTCGTCCAGGGGGATACGAGCAGTACTTC. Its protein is CASSRPGGYEQYF.